This passage covers 32 T cell receptor beta chains from one sample sequenced in a study of blood T cell repertoires in COVID-19. Some clones are missing from TCRdb's copy, which holds only in-frame ones; the method was immunoSEQ multiplex PCR. The data show approximately 72,000 clones, about 90% seen once. Sequenced sample: peripheral blood. The receptors come from a man in his 60s with acute or convalescent COVID-19.

The chain couples TRBV19 to TRBJ1-5; 10 nucleotides align to TRBD1. The germline CDR1 and CDR2 sequences are LNHDA and SQIVND (reference sequence). J lost 5 bases, V lost 4 bases, and 2 bases had no gene match. This CDR3 has 14 residues. The CDR3 sequence: CASSTGTGDQPQHF. For the CDR3, the DNA is TGTGCCAGTAGTACCGGGACAGGGGATCAGCCCCAGCATTTT.

The V gene is TRBV21-1, the J gene TRBJ2-7; the table assigns TRBD2, which was not confirmed against the DNA. TRBV21-1 corresponds to a pseudogene. CDR3 size: 16 residues. The CDR3 DNA follows: TGTGCCAGCAGCAAAGGGCCAGCGGGGGGTACCTACGAGCAGTACTTC. Amino acid sequence: CASSKGPAGGTYEQYF.

This chain links TRBV4-2 with TRBJ1-1; D is ambiguous. The CDR3 has 16 amino acids. Germline V gives CDR1 LGHNA, CDR2 YNFKEQ. With 0 bases removed from V and 1 base from J, the gap between germline ends came to 12 bases. DNA of the CDR3: TGTGCCAGCAGCCAAGAACAGTTTTCCTCGAACACTGAAGCTTTCTTT. Encoded protein: CASSQEQFSSNTEAFF.

This clone came up once. This chain uses TRBV2 with TRBJ1-2; 8 bases line up with TRBD1. Germline V gives CDR1 SNHLY, CDR2 FYNNEI. The CDR3 spans 14 residues. J gave up 7 bases and V 7 bases, and 11 bases lay outside the gene matches. The CDR3: CASIEELRGLGYTF. CDR3 bases: TGTGCCAGCATCGAGGAACTCAGGGGGCTTGGCTACACCTTC.

This clone was picked up a small number of times. This chain connects TRBV7-9 to TRBJ2-7, with no clear D. The CDR3 consists of 12 residues. Trimming took 1 base from V and 5 from J, leaving 6 bases between them. Germline CDR1 is SEHNR and CDR2 is FQNEAQ (reference sequence). DNA for the CDR3: TGTGCCAGCAGCTTAGTCCGGGACGAGCAGTACTTC. Encoded protein: CASSLVRDEQYF.

This chain joins TRBV30 and TRBJ1-1; D is possibly TRBD1 (6 bases). From germline, CDR1 is GTSNPN and CDR2 SVGIG (reference sequence). This CDR3 spans 13 amino acids. Trimming removed 3 bases at V and 6 bases at J, with 14 bases between. This CDR3 is CAWSGQFLPEAFF. CDR3 DNA: TGTGCCTGGAGCGGACAGTTTTTGCCTGAAGCTTTCTTT.

CDR3 amino acids: CAWTRTGLAFEAFF. CDR3 nucleotide sequence: TGTGCCTGGACCCGGACAGGGCTTGCCTTTGAAGCTTTCTTT. The chain recombines TRBV30 with TRBJ1-1, with 8 nucleotides matching TRBD1. This CDR3 has 14 amino acids. Germline V lookup: CDR1 GTSNPN, CDR2 SVGIG (reference sequence). The V segment lost 4 bases and the J segment 7 bases; nucleotides outside the gene matches: 11.

This clone occurred a few times. Written as DNA, the CDR3 is TGTGCCAGCAGCAAGCAGACAGGGGAAAGGACAGATACGCAGTATTTT. It translates to CASSKQTGERTDTQYF. The chain employs TRBV21-1 and TRBJ2-3; the DNA was not compared with TRBD1, the D call given in the table. TRBV21-1 is classified as a pseudogene. The length of the CDR3 is 16 residues.

CDR3 residues: CASSATGGEQFF. The CDR3, as DNA: TGTGCCAGCAGCGCCACAGGGGGCGAGCAGTTCTTC. This chain connects TRBV11-3 to TRBJ2-1; 9 bases are a match to TRBD1. Trimming cost V 5 bases and J 10 bases; bases outside gene matches: 3. CDR3 length equals 12 residues. The germline V gene has CDR1 SGHNT and CDR2 YENEEA.

This clone was detected only once. This rearrangement joins TRBV5-6 to TRBJ2-5, with 7 nucleotides matching TRBD1. This CDR3 has 14 residues. CDR1 and CDR2 from the germline V gene are SGHDT and YYEEEE. V gave up 9 bases and J gave up 5 bases; unmatched junction bases: 13. CDR3 protein: CATKDRSIGETQYF. CDR3 nucleotide sequence: TGTGCCACGAAGGACAGGTCAATAGGGGAGACCCAGTACTTC.

The sample holds one count of this clone. The CDR3 here is CASSPEGTGLAGYTF. The CDR3 DNA reads as TGTGCCAGCTCACCAGAGGGGACAGGGTTGGCTGGCTACACCTTC. V gene TRBV18 combines with J gene TRBJ1-2; TRBD1 matches at 9 bases. Germline V gene data show CDR1 as KGHSH and CDR2 as LQKENI. The CDR3 has 15 amino acids. V lost 2 bases, J lost 7 bases, and 8 bases stayed unmatched.

The rearrangement joins TRBV5-1 to TRBJ1-1; D is unresolved. The CDR3 extends over 11 amino acids. The ends were cut back, 3 bases at V and 7 bases at J, with 7 bases in the middle. CDR1 and CDR2 from the germline V gene are SGHRS and YFSETQ. The CDR3 reads CASSSGSEAFF. In DNA form, the CDR3 reads TGCGCCAGCAGCTCCGGGAGTGAAGCTTTCTTT.

J is TRBJ2-1 and V is TRBV7-8; the D is unclear. V lost 5 bases and J lost 8, with 7 bases in between. Germline loops: CDR1 SGHVS, CDR2 FQNEAQ. The CDR3 sequence is 11 residues long. The CDR3 DNA sequence: TGTGCCAGCAGCGAACTCCATGAGCAGTTCTTC. The encoded protein is CASSELHEQFF.

V and J are TRBV6-5 and TRBJ1-1; TRBD1 matches 10 bases. CDR1 and CDR2 from the germline V gene are MNHEY and SVGAGI. V was clipped by 6 bases and J by 3 bases; unmatched bases: 4. This CDR3 has 14 residues. DNA of the CDR3: TGTGCCAGCAGCCTCGACAGGGGGCACACTGAAGCTTTCTTT. It specifies CASSLDRGHTEAFF.

V is TRBV18 and J is TRBJ1-4; D is ambiguous. CDR1 is KGHSH and CDR2 is LQKENI in the germline V gene. Trimming stripped 1 base from V and 2 bases from J, with 11 bases between. The CDR3 contains 16 residues. The CDR3 coding sequence is TGTGCCAGCTCACCACGAAGTAGGGAGACTAATGAAAAACTGTTTTTT. This gives the protein CASSPRSRETNEKLFF. Drawing the rest from reference TRBV18 and TRBJ1-4, the complete variable domain is NAGVMQNPRHLVRRRGQEARLRCSPMKGHSHVYWYRQLPEEGLKFMVYLQKENIIDESGMPKERFSAEFPKEGPSILRIQQVVRGDSAAYFCASSPRSRETNEKLFFGSGTQLSVL.

The chain uses TRBV6-5 and TRBJ1-4, with D possibly TRBD1 on 5 matching bases. The CDR3 spans 14 residues. Between the trimmed V and J ends, which lost 7 bases and 8 bases, there was a span of 17 bases. Germline-derived CDR1 and CDR2 are MNHEY and SVGAGI. Here the CDR3 reads CASNNRVGGEKLFF. The CDR3, as DNA: TGTGCCAGCAATAACCGCGTTGGGGGGGAAAAACTGTTTTTT.

The V gene is TRBV5-5, the J gene TRBJ1-1; D is undetermined. Germline V gives CDR1 SGHKS, CDR2 YYEKEE (reference sequence). This CDR3 is 14 amino acids long. The ends were cut back, 0 bases at V and 6 bases at J, with 12 bases in the middle. The CDR3 is CASSLVQSRSEAFF. CDR3 bases: TGTGCCAGCAGCTTGGTACAGAGTAGATCTGAAGCTTTCTTT.

This chain connects TRBV5-4 to TRBJ1-2; maybe TRBD1 (5 bases). Germline V gene sequence: CDR1 SGHNT, CDR2 YYREEE (reference sequence). V was trimmed by 9 bases and J by 6 bases, leaving 18 bases between them. The CDR3 is made up of 13 amino acids. CDR3 region: CATHFRGVHGYTF. DNA of the CDR3: TGTGCCACCCACTTCCGGGGGGTACATGGCTACACCTTC.

The chain has TRBV11-1 and TRBJ1-1; TRBD1 might be the D (6 bases). CDR1 SGHAT and CDR2 FQDESV come from the germline V gene (reference sequence). The CDR3 spans 13 residues. Trimming shortened V by 1 base and J by 3 bases, and 6 bases separated the two germline ends. This CDR3 reads CASSLGQDTEAFF. The CDR3, as DNA: TGTGCCAGCAGCTTAGGACAGGACACTGAAGCTTTCTTT.

This sequence joins TRBV10-3 and TRBJ2-7; D possibly corresponds to TRBD1 (5 bases). Germline V CDR1 and CDR2: ENHRY, SYGVKD. V lost 11 bases to trimming and J lost 0 bases, with 11 bases between them. The CDR3 spans 12 residues. DNA of the CDR3: TGTGCCGTCGCGCAGGGCTCCTACGAGCAGTACTTC. It yields the protein CAVAQGSYEQYF.

The chain has TRBV11-3 and TRBJ1-5; D perhaps matches TRBD1 (5 bases). Trimming cost V 5 bases and J 6 bases, with 17 bases left between them. The germline V gene has CDR1 SGHNT and CDR2 YENEEA. CDR3 length: 15 residues. CDR3 sequence reads: CASSGVGPRGQPQHF. The CDR3 nucleotides read TGTGCCAGCAGCGGGGTAGGGCCTAGGGGTCAGCCCCAGCATTTT.

This clone was detected only a few times. This chain uses TRBV3-1 (or the pseudogene TRBV3-2) with TRBJ2-2, with D perhaps TRBD1 (6 bases). There are 14 residues in the CDR3. From germline, CDR1 is LGHDT and CDR2 YNNKEL (reference sequence). Trimming took 4 bases from V and 7 from J, leaving 13 bases between them. The CDR3 here is CASSLLTGYGELFF. DNA of the CDR3: TGTGCCAGCAGCCTGCTTACAGGGTACGGGGAGCTGTTTTTT.

The rearrangement links TRBV19 to TRBJ1-5; 11 bases align to TRBD1. CDR1 is LNHDA, CDR2 SQIVND, per germline (reference sequence). V was clipped by 5 bases and J by 1 base; unmatched bases: 7. This CDR3 contains 17 residues. The CDR3 sequence is CASSPWTGGESNQPQHF. As DNA, the CDR3 is TGTGCCAGTAGTCCCTGGACAGGGGGCGAGAGCAATCAGCCCCAGCATTTT.

V gene TRBV5-6 combines with J gene TRBJ1-1; D not resolved. V was shortened by 0 bases and J by 7 bases, with 4 bases between the two germline ends. The CDR3 length is 11 residues. Germline loops: CDR1 SGHDT, CDR2 YYEEEE. DNA for the CDR3: TGTGCCAGCAGCTTGGCGGGTGAAGCTTTCTTT. Translating gives CASSLAGEAFF.

The chain combines TRBV27 with TRBJ2-1, with 9 positions matching TRBD1. CDR3 length equals 16 residues. CDR1 is MNHEY, CDR2 SMNVEV, per germline (reference sequence). V dropped 6 bases and J dropped 4; count of bases not matched to a gene: 10. CDR3: CASSRPGQGSYNEQFF. The CDR3 DNA reads as TGTGCCAGCAGCCGACCGGGACAGGGATCTTACAATGAGCAGTTCTTC.

V and J are TRBV5-4 and TRBJ1-2; 9 nucleotides agree with TRBD1. Germline loops: CDR1 SGHNT, CDR2 YYREEE (reference sequence). This CDR3 is 13 amino acids long. The CDR3 DNA is TGTGCGAGCCCGGACAGGGGAGTAAATGGCTACACCTTC. This sequence encodes CASPDRGVNGYTF.

This clone was detected only once. J is TRBJ2-1 and V is TRBV24-1; TRBD1 aligns across 7 bases. The trim removed 1 base at V and 6 bases at J, leaving 8 bases unmatched. Germline V lookup: CDR1 KGHDR, CDR2 SFDVKD. The CDR3 has 16 amino acids. The CDR3 nucleotides are TGTGCCACCAGTGATTTAAGAGGGGGCGCGGTCAATGAGCAGTTCTTC. It translates to CATSDLRGGAVNEQFF.

The V and J genes are TRBV19 and TRBJ1-2; a weak D match, TRBD1 (5 bases). The V end lost 4 bases, the J end lost 5 bases, and 8 bases lay between the germline ends. Germline V lookup: CDR1 LNHDA, CDR2 SQIVND (reference sequence). The CDR3 is 12 residues long. The CDR3 loop reads CASSTSGYGYTF. The CDR3 DNA reads as TGTGCCAGTAGTACATCAGGGTATGGCTACACCTTC.

The chain has TRBV5-1 and TRBJ1-5; D is possibly TRBD1 (6 bases). The CDR3 runs to 14 residues. Germline assignment: CDR1 SGHRS and CDR2 YFSETQ. V was pared by 4 bases and J by 8 bases, with 16 bases between. CDR3 protein: CASSPSGQLEPQHF. In DNA form, the CDR3 reads TGCGCCAGCAGCCCTTCGGGACAATTGGAGCCCCAGCATTTT.

V is TRBV3-1 (or the pseudogene TRBV3-2) and J is TRBJ2-7, with 7 bases that match TRBD1. In germline, CDR1 is LGHDT, CDR2 YNNKEL (reference sequence). The length of the CDR3 is 15 residues. V lost 7 bases and J lost 1; bases outside the gene matches: 10. CDR3 protein: CASMNRGGLSYEQYF. The CDR3 DNA reads TGTGCCAGCATGAACAGGGGTGGGCTTTCCTACGAGCAGTACTTC.

The V gene is TRBV18, the J gene TRBJ2-1; D is possibly TRBD1 (5 bases). The CDR3 totals 18 residues. From germline, CDR1 is KGHSH and CDR2 LQKENI. Trimming cost V 4 bases and J 7 bases, with 26 bases left between them. Here the CDR3 DNA reads TGTGCCAGCTCACGGACCCCCCCAGGGCTCTTCTTAGGGAATGAGCAGTTCTTC. It specifies CASSRTPPGLFLGNEQFF.

J is TRBJ1-2 and V is TRBV2, with a possible D match to TRBD1 (6 bases). V was cut by 8 bases and J by 4 bases, with 17 bases left in between. The CDR3 extends over 14 amino acids. Looked up from germline, CDR1 is SNHLY and CDR2 is FYNNEI. DNA of the CDR3: TGTGCCAGCCATCTTGTGAGGGGGATCTATGGCTACACCTTC. Protein product: CASHLVRGIYGYTF.